This T cell receptor (beta chain) was documented in a study of Graves' ophthalmopathy and Graves' hyperthyroidism. This clonotype appeared many times. CDR3 length: 12 amino acids. Germline V gene lookup returns CDR1 SGHVS and CDR2 FNYEAQ. Trimming cost V 6 bases and J 3 bases, with 7 bases left between them. RNA transcripts served as template for amplifying TCR beta CDR3 sequences. HTBI-primed RT-PCR formed the first round, and a multiplex PCR formed the second. TCRdb ran MiXCR on the multiplex PCR reads and lists one entry per CDR3 protein. The profile covers about 400,000 distinct CDR3 sequences, with 15% to 20% appearing a single time and 1.6% taken by the ten largest.

This receptor was taken from a woman aged 18 to 35 with Graves' ophthalmopathy. The chain is built from TRBV7-6 and TRBJ2-3; D unclear. Sequenced sample: peripheral blood. The CDR3 protein is CASRHHTDTQYF. The CDR3 bases are TGTGCCAGCAGGCATCATACAGATACGCAGTATTTT.